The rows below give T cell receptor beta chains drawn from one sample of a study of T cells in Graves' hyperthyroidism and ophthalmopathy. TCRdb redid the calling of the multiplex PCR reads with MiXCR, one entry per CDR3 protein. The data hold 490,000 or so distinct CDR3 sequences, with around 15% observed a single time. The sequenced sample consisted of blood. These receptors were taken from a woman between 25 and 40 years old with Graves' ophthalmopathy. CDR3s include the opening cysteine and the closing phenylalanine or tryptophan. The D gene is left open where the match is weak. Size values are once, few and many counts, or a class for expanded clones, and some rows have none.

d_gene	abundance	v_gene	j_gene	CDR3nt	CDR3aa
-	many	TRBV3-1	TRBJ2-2	TGTGCCAGCAGCCAGGCGGCCGGGGAGCTGTTTTTT	CASSQAAGELFF
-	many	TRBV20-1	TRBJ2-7	TGCAGTGCTAGCCGGCAGGTCGTGGGGAACACCGAGCAGTACTTC	CSASRQVVGNTEQYF
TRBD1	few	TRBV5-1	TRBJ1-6	TGCGCCAGCAGCCTAGGGACAGGGGGCGAAAACCTCCACTTT	CASSLGTGGENLHF
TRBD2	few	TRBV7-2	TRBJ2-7	TGTGCCAGCAGCTCCTCCTTAGCGGGAGTTTACGAGCAGTACTTC	CASSSSLAGVYEQYF
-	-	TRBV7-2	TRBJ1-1	TGTGCCAGCAGCTTAGAGTCAGGGTCGGGCACTGAAGCTTTCTTT	CASSLESGSGTEAFF
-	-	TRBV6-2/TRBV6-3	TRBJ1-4	TGTGCCACCGAGTCGGGGGGGCGAGAAAAACTGTTTTTT	CATESGGREKLFF
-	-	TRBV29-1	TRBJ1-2	TGCAGCGTTGAAGACACATACAGCTATGGCTACACCTTC	CSVEDTYSYGYTF
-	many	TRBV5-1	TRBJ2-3	TGCGCCAGCAGCCTAACTAGCTTCCCAGATACGCAGTATTTT	CASSLTSFPDTQYF
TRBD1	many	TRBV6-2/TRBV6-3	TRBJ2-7	TGTGCCAGCAGGCACGTTGCCGCGGGACAGGGCGGCGAGCAGTACTTC	CASRHVAAGQGGEQYF
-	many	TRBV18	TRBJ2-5	TGTGCCAGCTCGTCGGACACCCCCCAAGAGACCCAGTACTTC	CASSSDTPQETQYF
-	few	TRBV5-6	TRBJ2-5	TGTGCCAGCAGCTTCGGGGGCTCACAAGAGACCCAGTACTTC	CASSFGGSQETQYF
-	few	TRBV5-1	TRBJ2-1	TGCGCCAGCAGCTTGTTGCGGAGCAATGAGCAGTTCTTC	CASSLLRSNEQFF
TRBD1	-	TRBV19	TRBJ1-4	TGTGCCATCTCGGCCGGGACAGGGGGCTTTAATGAAAAACTGTTTTTT	CAISAGTGGFNEKLFF
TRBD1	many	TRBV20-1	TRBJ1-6	TGCAGTGCTAGAGGACAGGGGAATTCACCCCTCCACTTT	CSARGQGNSPLHF
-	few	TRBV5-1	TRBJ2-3	TGCGCCAGCAGCTTGGTAGTAGCGACCACAGATACGCAGTATTTT	CASSLVVATTDTQYF
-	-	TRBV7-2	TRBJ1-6	TGTGCCAGCAGCTCGCGGGTTTCGGGTAATTCACCCCTCCACTTT	CASSSRVSGNSPLHF
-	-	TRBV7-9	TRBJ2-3	TGTGCCAGCAGCTTAGGAGGTGGTATAGATACGCAGTATTTT	CASSLGGGIDTQYF
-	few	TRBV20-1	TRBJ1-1	TGCAGTGCTAGCGCCCCGGCAGGGCCGAGCAACACTGAAGCTTTCTTT	CSASAPAGPSNTEAFF
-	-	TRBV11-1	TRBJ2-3	TGTGCCAGCAGCTTATCGAGTACCACTAGCACAGATACGCAGTATTTT	CASSLSSTTSTDTQYF
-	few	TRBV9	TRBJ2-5	TGTGCCAGCAGCGTAGGTGAGCTACGAGAGACCCAGTACTTC	CASSVGELRETQYF
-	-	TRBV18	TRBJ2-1	TGTGCCAGCTCACCAAGTTACCCGGCTCCCATTGACAATGAGCAGTTCTTC	CASSPSYPAPIDNEQFF
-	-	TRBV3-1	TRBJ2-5	TGTGCCAGCAGCCAAGTCGTCAACCAAGAGACCCAGTACTTC	CASSQVVNQETQYF
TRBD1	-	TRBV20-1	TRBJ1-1	TGCAGTGCTAGGGGGACAGGGGGAGCTACTGAAGCTTTCTTT	CSARGTGGATEAFF
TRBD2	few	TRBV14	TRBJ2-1	TGTGCCAGCAGCCAAGTCCCGGGAGGGCCTTCTTCCTATGAGCAGTTCTTC	CASSQVPGGPSSYEQFF
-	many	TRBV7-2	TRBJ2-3	TGTGCCAGCGCCTTCGAGGGGGGTGGCACAGATACGCAGTATTTT	CASAFEGGGTDTQYF
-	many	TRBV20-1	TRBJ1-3	TGCAGTGCTAGAGATCCATGGGCAAGCTCTGGAAACACCATATATTTT	CSARDPWASSGNTIYF
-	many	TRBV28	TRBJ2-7	TGTGCCAGCAGCCAAAGTTGGGGGATTTTCGAGCAGTACTTC	CASSQSWGIFEQYF
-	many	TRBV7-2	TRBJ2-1	TGTGCCAGCAGCTTAGTGCAGGTCTGGACTATGTCTGGGGATGAGCAGTTCTTC	CASSLVQVWTMSGDEQFF
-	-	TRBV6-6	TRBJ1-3	TGTGCCAGCAGTTACTCCCAGGACGGTACCGGAAACACCATATATTTT	CASSYSQDGTGNTIYF
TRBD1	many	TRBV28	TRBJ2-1	TGTGCCAGCAGTTTAGACAGGGGGGCCTACAATGAGCAGTTCTTC	CASSLDRGAYNEQFF
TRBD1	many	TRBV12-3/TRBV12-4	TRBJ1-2	TGTGCCAGCGGACAAGGACAGGGAAGAGACTATGGCTACACCTTC	CASGQGQGRDYGYTF
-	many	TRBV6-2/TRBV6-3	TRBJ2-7	TGTGCCAGCAGCGACCCAGACGAGCAGTACTTC	CASSDPDEQYF
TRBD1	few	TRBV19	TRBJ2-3	TGTGCCAGTAGTATACCCGGACAGGTGACTAGCACAGATACGCAGTATTTT	CASSIPGQVTSTDTQYF
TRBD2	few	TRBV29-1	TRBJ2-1	TGCAGCGTTGTAGGAATAGCGGGCCACAATGAGCAGTTCTTC	CSVVGIAGHNEQFF
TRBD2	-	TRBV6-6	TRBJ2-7	TGTGCCAGCAGTTACTCCGGGGGGGACTACGAGCAGTACTTC	CASSYSGGDYEQYF
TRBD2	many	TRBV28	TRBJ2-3	TGTGCCGGGGGCCTAGCGGGAGAAGGAGATACGCAGTATTTT	CAGGLAGEGDTQYF
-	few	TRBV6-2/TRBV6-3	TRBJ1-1	TGTGCCAGCAGTTATGACGCTGAAGCTTTCTTT	CASSYDAEAFF
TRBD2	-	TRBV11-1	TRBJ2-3	TGTGCCAGCAGCTGGAGACCTAGCGGGAGGGCCAATAGGTTAGATACGCAGTATTTT	CASSWRPSGRANRLDTQYF